These 16 T cell receptor beta chains share one sample of origin, sequenced in a study of blood T cells in healthy people across ages. A J-beta primer mix and a sample-barcoded 5' primer were used in a second PCR of about 7 to 12 cycles. From the 5' RACE reads, TCRdb called clonotypes with MiXCR, one entry per CDR3 protein. Of 700,000 to 800,000 distinct CDR3 sequences detected, approximately 39% appear once; the ten largest clones hold roughly 20%. Sequencing used blood. These receptors all stem from a woman aged 55-70 years in good health.

The chain has TRBV7-2 and TRBJ2-7, with a weak D call TRBD2 (5 bases). Trimming shortened V by 1 base and J by 7 bases, and 17 bases separated the two germline ends. The germline gives CDR1 SGHTA, CDR2 FQGNSA. CDR3 length: 15 residues. CDR3 residues: CASSLGRTPRNEQYF. The CDR3 DNA reads as TGTGCCAGCAGCTTAGGTCGGACTCCCCGCAATGAGCAGTACTTC.

At least ten counts were recorded for this clonotype. The V and J genes are TRBV29-1 and TRBJ2-7, with TRBD2 as a possible D gene (5 bases). This CDR3 comprises 12 residues. The V and J ends lost 3 bases and 5 bases respectively, with 11 bases between them. Germline V gives CDR1 SQVTM, CDR2 ANQGSEA. CDR3 sequence: CSVDRGGNEQYF. For the CDR3, the DNA is TGCAGCGTTGATCGGGGTGGCAACGAGCAGTACTTC.

The sample holds a few counts of this clonotype. J is TRBJ2-1 and V is TRBV6-6; weak D call: TRBD2 (5 bases). This CDR3 is built from 15 residues. V lost 6 bases to trimming and J lost 1 base, with 13 bases between them. Germline V gives CDR1 MNHNY, CDR2 SVGAGI (reference sequence). The chain's CDR3 is CASRGLASSYNEQFF. The CDR3, as DNA: TGTGCCAGCAGGGGCCTAGCTTCTTCCTACAATGAGCAGTTCTTC.

The chain is built from TRBV28 and TRBJ1-4; D is undetermined. The V gene's germline CDR1 is MDHEN and CDR2 SYDVKM. This CDR3 comprises 17 residues. V was shortened by 4 bases and J by 0 bases, with 15 bases between the two germline ends. In DNA form, the CDR3 reads TGTGCCAGCAGTTCCCCCTCAGCGGAACCAACTAATGAAAAACTGTTTTTT. Protein: CASSSPSAEPTNEKLFF.

This clonotype appeared many times. The chain combines TRBV10-3 with TRBJ2-7, with D hard to call. V gave up 4 bases and J gave up 6 bases, with 16 bases separating them. CDR1 is ENHRY, CDR2 SYGVKD, per germline. The length of the CDR3 is 14 residues. The CDR3 bases are TGTGCCATCAGTGTCAGGCAGGATGAAGTCGAGCAGTACTTC. Its protein product is CAISVRQDEVEQYF.

V gene TRBV7-2 combines with J gene TRBJ1-4; D is possibly TRBD1 (6 bases). The ends were cut back, 1 base at V and 5 bases at J, with 11 bases in the middle. CDR1 and CDR2 from the germline V gene are SGHTA and FQGNSA. This CDR3 contains 15 residues. The chain's CDR3 is CASSLVARGNEKLFF. The CDR3 region has the DNA TGTGCCAGCAGCTTAGTGGCGAGGGGGAATGAAAAACTGTTTTTT. The full variable domain, its missing parts supplied by reference TRBV7-2 and TRBJ1-4, is GAGVSQSPSNKVTEKGKDVELRCDPISGHTALYWYRQSLGQGLEFLIYFQGNSAPDKSGLPSDRFSAERTGGSVSTLTIQRTQQEDSAVYLCASSLVARGNEKLFFGSGTQLSVL.

The V and J genes are TRBV5-1 and TRBJ2-1; TRBD2 matches at 9 bases. The germline CDR1 and CDR2 sequences are SGHRS and YFSETQ. The CDR3 runs 18 residues. Unmatched junction bases numbered 15, after V lost 4 bases and J lost 4 bases. The CDR3 nucleotides are TGCGCCAGCAGCCCGGCTTCCCTAGCGGGGCAGCTATACAATGAGCAGTTCTTC. Encoded protein: CASSPASLAGQLYNEQFF. Together with reference TRBV5-1 and TRBJ2-1, the CDR3 gives the full variable domain: KAGVTQTPRYLIKTRGQQVTLSCSPISGHRSVSWYQQTPGQGLQFLFEYFSETQRNKGNFPGRFSGRQFSNSRSEMNVSTLELGDSALYLCASSPASLAGQLYNEQFFGPGTRLTVL.

The sample holds one count of this clonotype. The chain carries TRBV11-1 and TRBJ2-2, with 10 bases lining up with TRBD1. CDR1 is SGHAT, CDR2 FQDESV, per germline (reference sequence). The CDR3 runs 15 residues. J lost 8 bases, V lost 5 bases, and 8 bases had no gene match. In DNA, the CDR3 is TGTGCCAGCAGCCCCGGGACAGGGGCAATGGGGGAGCTGTTTTTT. Protein: CASSPGTGAMGELFF.

This sequence joins TRBV9 and TRBJ1-6; a possible D gene is TRBD1 (5 bases). Germline V gene data show CDR1 as SGDLS and CDR2 as YYNGEE. V dropped 0 bases and J dropped 7 bases, with 5 bases sitting between them. This CDR3 region has 13 residues. The CDR3 here is CASSVGDNSPLHF. CDR3 in DNA: TGTGCCAGCAGCGTAGGGGACAATTCACCCCTCCACTTT.

This clonotype has only a few counts. For the CDR3, the DNA is TGTGCCAGCAGTGTCCAGGGAGGCAACGAGCAGTACTTC. Translating it yields CASSVQGGNEQYF. The rearrangement joins TRBV27 to TRBJ2-7; a weak D match, TRBD2 (6 bases). Germline V gene data show CDR1 as MNHEY and CDR2 as SMNVEV (reference sequence). Trimming removed 5 bases at V and 5 bases at J, with 13 bases between. The CDR3 length is 13 residues.

The V and J genes are TRBV21-1 and TRBJ2-3. TRBV21-1 is reported as a pseudogene. The CDR3 spans 16 residues. CDR3 coding DNA: TGTGCCAGCGTCCGGAAATGGGGTCTAAGCACAGATACGCAGTATTTT. Translated: CASVRKWGLSTDTQYF.

About this clonotype itself: With a much larger clone just one base away, this may be a read error. V gene TRBV25-1 combines with J gene TRBJ2-3; no firm D call. The CDR3 extends over 14 amino acids. Germline lookup yields CDR1 MGHDK and CDR2 SYGVNS. V was pared by 4 bases and J by 5 bases, with 13 bases between. In DNA, the CDR3 is TGTGCCAGCAGTGTAGAGCCCCCCCGAGATACGCAGTATTTT. Translated, it gives CASSVEPPRDTQYF.

The chain joins TRBV15 to TRBJ2-7; TRBD2 matches at 9 bases. The CDR3 covers 15 residues. V trimming: 5 bases; J trimming: 1 base; junction bases outside the gene matches: 6. CDR1 is LNHNV, CDR2 YYDKDF, per germline (reference sequence). The CDR3 protein is CATSRGLAGSYEQYF. The DNA of the CDR3 is TGTGCCACCAGCCGAGGGCTAGCGGGATCCTACGAGCAGTACTTC.

The genes are TRBV29-1 and TRBJ2-3; 9 bases are a match to TRBD1. V was pared by 6 bases and J by 4 bases, with 5 bases of the junction left unmatched. The CDR3 runs to 13 residues. Per the germline V gene, CDR1 is SQVTM and CDR2 is ANQGSEA. CDR3 region: CSVDRGAADTQYF. The CDR3 nucleotides are TGCAGCGTGGACAGGGGTGCGGCAGATACGCAGTATTTT.

CDR3 in amino acids: CASRLAGGPNNEQYF. The CDR3 coding sequence is TGTGCCAGCAGGCTAGCGGGAGGGCCGAACAATGAGCAGTACTTC. The rearrangement links TRBV7-2 to TRBJ2-7; TRBD2 agrees at 12 bases. V lost 6 bases, J lost 7 bases, and 10 bases stayed unmatched. From germline, CDR1 is SGHTA and CDR2 FQGNSA. The CDR3 contains 15 residues.

This clonotype appeared a few times. The chain is built from TRBV5-1 and TRBJ1-2; possibly TRBD1 for D (5 bases). The ends were cut back, 6 bases at V and 5 bases at J, with 14 bases in the middle. This CDR3 comprises 13 residues. Per the germline V gene, CDR1 is SGHRS and CDR2 is YFSETQ. CDR3 residues: CASTLGQQYGYTF. For the CDR3, the DNA is TGCGCCAGCACCCTGGGGCAGCAATATGGCTACACCTTC.